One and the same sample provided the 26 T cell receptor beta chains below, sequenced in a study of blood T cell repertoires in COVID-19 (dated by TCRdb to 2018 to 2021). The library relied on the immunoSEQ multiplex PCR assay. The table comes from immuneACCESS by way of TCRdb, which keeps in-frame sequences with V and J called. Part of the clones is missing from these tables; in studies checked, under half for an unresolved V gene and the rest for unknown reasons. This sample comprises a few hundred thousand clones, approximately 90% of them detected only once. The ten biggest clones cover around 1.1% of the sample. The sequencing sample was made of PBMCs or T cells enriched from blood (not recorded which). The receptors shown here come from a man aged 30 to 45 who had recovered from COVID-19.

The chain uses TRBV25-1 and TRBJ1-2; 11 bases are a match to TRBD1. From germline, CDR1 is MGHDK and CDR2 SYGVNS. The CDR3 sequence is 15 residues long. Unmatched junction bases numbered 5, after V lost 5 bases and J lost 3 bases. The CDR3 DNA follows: TGTGCCAGCAGTAACGGACAGGGGGCTGACTATGGCTACACCTTC. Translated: CASSNGQGADYGYTF.

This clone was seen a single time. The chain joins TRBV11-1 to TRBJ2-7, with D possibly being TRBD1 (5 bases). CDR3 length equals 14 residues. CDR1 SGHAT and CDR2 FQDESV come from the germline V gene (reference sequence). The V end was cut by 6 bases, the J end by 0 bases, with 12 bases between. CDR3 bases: TGTGCCAGCAGACTCCACAGGAGCTCCTACGAGCAGTACTTC. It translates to CASRLHRSSYEQYF.

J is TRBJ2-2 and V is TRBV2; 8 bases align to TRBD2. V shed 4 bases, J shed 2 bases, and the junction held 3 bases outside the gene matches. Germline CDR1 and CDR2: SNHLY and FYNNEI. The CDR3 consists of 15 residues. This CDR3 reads CASSAGLVNTGELFF. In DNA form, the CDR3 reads TGTGCCAGCAGTGCGGGACTAGTAAACACCGGGGAGCTGTTTTTT.

The CDR3 here is CATSDPRTGDTEAFF. The CDR3 DNA reads TGTGCCACCAGTGACCCTAGGACAGGCGACACTGAAGCTTTCTTT. The chain links TRBV24-1 to TRBJ1-1; TRBD1 aligns across 7 bases. The V and J ends lost 4 bases and 3 bases, in that order; junction bases with no gene match: 7. This CDR3 region has 15 residues. The germline V gene has CDR1 KGHDR and CDR2 SFDVKD.

In nucleotides, the CDR3 is TGTGCCAGCAGCCTGGACAGACACGAGCAGTACTTC. Translated, it gives CASSLDRHEQYF. The genes are TRBV7-9 and TRBJ2-7; D may be TRBD1 (6 bases). Looked up from germline, CDR1 is SEHNR and CDR2 is FQNEAQ (reference sequence). The CDR3 totals 12 residues. V was cut by 5 bases and J by 5 bases, with 10 bases left in between.

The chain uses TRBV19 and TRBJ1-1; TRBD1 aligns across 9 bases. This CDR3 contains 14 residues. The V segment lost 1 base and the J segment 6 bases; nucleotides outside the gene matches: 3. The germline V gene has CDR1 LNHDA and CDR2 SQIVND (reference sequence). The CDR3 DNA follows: TGTGCCAGTAGTATAGCGGGACAGGGCGCTGAAGCTTTCTTT. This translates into CASSIAGQGAEAFF. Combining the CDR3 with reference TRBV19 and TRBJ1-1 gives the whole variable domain DGGITQSPKYLFRKEGQNVTLSCEQNLNHDAMYWYRQDPGQGLRLIYYSQIVNDFQKGDIAEGYSVSREKKESFPLTVTSAQKNPTAFYLCASSIAGQGAEAFFGQGTRLTVV.

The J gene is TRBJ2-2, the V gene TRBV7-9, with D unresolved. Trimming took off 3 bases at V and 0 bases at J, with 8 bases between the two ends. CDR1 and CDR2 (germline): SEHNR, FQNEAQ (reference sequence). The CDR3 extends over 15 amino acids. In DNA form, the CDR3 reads TGTGCCAGCAGCTTTAGTAGCTCGAACACCGGGGAGCTGTTTTTT. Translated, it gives CASSFSSSNTGELFF.

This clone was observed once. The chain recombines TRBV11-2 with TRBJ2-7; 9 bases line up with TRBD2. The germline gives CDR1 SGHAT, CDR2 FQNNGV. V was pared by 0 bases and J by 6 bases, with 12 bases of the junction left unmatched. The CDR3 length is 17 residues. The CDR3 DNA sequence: TGTGCCAGCAGCTTAGATCTGCTGGGCGGGAGGGCCGCCGAGCAGTACTTC. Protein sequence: CASSLDLLGGRAAEQYF.

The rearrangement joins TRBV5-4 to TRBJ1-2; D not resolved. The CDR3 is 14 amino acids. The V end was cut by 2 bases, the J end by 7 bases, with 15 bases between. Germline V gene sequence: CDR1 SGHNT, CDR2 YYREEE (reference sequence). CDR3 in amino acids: CASSFGFVEGGYTF. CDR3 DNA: TGTGCCAGCAGCTTTGGGTTTGTCGAGGGTGGCTACACCTTC.

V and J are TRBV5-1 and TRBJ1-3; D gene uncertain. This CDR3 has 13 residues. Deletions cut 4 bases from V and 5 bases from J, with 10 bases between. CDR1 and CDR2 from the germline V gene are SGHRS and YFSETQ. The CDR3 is CASSPDGRNTIYF. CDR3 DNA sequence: TGCGCCAGCAGCCCGGACGGGAGAAACACCATATATTTT.

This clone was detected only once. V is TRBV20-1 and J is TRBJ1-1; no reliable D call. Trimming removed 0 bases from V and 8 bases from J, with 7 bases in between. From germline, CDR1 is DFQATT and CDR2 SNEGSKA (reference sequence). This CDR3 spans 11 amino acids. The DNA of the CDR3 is TGCAGTGCTAGAGAAACTACAGAAGCTTTCTTT. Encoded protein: CSARETTEAFF.

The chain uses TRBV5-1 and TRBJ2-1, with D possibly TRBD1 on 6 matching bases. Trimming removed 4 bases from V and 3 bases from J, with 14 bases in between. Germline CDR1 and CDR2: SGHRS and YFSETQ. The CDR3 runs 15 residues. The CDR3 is CASSAVGHHYNEQFF. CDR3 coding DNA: TGCGCCAGCAGCGCCGTGGGACACCACTACAATGAGCAGTTCTTC.

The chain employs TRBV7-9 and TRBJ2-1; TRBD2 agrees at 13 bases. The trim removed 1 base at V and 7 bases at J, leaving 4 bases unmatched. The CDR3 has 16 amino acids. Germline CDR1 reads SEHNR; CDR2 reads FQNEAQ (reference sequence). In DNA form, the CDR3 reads TGTGCCAGCAGCTTAGGGAGGGGACTAGCGGGAAATGAGCAGTTCTTC. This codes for CASSLGRGLAGNEQFF.

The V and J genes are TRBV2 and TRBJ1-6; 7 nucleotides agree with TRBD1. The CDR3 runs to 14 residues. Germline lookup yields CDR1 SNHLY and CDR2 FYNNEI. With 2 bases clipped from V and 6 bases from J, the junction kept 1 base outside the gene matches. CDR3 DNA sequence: TGTGCCAGCAGTGAAAGGGGGCGTAATTCACCCCTCCACTTT. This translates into CASSERGRNSPLHF.

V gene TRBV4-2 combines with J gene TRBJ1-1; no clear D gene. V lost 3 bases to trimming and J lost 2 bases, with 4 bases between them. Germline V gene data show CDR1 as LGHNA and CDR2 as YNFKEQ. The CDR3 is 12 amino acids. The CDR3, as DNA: TGTGCCAGCAGCCATCCAAACACTGAAGCTTTCTTT. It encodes CASSHPNTEAFF.

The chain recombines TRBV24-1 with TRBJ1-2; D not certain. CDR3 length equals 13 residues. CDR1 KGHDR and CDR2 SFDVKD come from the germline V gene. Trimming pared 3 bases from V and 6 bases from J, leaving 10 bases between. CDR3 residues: CATSDRQRDGYTF. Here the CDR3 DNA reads TGTGCCACCAGTGATCGCCAGAGGGATGGCTACACCTTC.

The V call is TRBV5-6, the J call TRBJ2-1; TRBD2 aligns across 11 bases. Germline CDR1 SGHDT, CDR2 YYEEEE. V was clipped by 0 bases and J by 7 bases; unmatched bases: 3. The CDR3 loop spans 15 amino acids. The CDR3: CASSLETSGRNEQFF. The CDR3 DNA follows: TGTGCCAGCAGCTTGGAAACTAGCGGGAGAAATGAGCAGTTCTTC.

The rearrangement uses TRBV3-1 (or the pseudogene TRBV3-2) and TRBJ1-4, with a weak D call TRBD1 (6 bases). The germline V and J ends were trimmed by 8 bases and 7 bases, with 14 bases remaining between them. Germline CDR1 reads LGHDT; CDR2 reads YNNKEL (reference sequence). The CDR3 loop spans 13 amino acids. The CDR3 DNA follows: TGTGCCAGCTTACAGGGAGGGAGTGAAAAACTGTTTTTT. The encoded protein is CASLQGGSEKLFF.

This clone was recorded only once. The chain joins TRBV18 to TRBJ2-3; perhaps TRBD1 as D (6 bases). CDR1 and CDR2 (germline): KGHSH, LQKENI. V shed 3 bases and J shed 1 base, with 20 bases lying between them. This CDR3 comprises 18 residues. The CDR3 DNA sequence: TGTGCCAGCTCACCGAACCCCTGGGCAGGGGAACGCACAGATACGCAGTATTTT. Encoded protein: CASSPNPWAGERTDTQYF.

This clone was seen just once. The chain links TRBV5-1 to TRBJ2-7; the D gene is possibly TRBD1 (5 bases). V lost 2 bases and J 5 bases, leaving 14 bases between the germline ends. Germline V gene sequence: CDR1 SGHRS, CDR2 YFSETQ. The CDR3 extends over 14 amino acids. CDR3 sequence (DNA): TGCGCCAGCAGCTTTGGCCAGGGTACCGACGAGCAGTACTTC. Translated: CASSFGQGTDEQYF.

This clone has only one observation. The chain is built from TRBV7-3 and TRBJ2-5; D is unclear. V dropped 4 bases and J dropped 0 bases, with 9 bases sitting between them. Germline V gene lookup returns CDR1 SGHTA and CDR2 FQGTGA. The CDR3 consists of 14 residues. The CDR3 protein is CASSYGSNQETQYF. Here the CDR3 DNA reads TGTGCCAGCAGCTACGGTAGCAACCAAGAGACCCAGTACTTC. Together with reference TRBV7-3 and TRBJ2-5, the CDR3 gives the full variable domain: GAGVSQTPSNKVTEKGKYVELRCDPISGHTALYWYRQSLGQGPEFLIYFQGTGAADDSGLPNDRFFAVRPEGSVSTLKIQRTERGDSAVYLCASSYGSNQETQYFGPGTRLLVL.

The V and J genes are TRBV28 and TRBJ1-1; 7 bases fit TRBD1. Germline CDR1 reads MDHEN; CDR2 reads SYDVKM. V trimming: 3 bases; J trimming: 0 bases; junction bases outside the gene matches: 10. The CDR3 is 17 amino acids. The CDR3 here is CASSFSSRGTMNTEAFF. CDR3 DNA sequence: TGTGCCAGCAGTTTCTCCTCCAGGGGGACCATGAACACTGAAGCTTTCTTT.

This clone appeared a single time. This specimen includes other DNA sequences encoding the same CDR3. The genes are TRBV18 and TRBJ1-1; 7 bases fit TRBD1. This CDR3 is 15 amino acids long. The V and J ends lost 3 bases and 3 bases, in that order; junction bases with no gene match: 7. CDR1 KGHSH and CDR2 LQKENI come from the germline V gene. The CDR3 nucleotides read TGTGCCAGCTCACCGCGACAGGGCCGGGACACTGAAGCTTTCTTT. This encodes CASSPRQGRDTEAFF.

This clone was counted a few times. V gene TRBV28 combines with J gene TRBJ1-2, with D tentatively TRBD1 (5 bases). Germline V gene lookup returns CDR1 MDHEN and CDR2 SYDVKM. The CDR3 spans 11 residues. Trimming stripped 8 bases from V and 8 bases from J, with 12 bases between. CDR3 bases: TGTGCCAGCCACGAACGGGGGGGCTACACCTTC. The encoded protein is CASHERGGYTF.

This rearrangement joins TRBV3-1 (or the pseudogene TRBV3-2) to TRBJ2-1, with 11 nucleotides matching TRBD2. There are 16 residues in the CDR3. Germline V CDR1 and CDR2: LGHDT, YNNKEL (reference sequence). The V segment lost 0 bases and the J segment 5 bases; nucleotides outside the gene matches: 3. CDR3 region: CASSQDRLAGHNEQFF. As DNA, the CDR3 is TGTGCCAGCAGCCAAGATCGACTAGCGGGGCACAATGAGCAGTTCTTC.

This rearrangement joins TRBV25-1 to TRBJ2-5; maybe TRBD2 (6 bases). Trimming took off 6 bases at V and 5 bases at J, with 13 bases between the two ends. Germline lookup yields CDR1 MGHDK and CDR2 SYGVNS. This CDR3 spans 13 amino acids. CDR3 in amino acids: CASSSPAGETQYF. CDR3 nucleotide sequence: TGTGCCAGCAGCTCCCCGGCGGGGGAGACCCAGTACTTC.